This T cell receptor (beta chain) is from a study of prognosis after radiotherapy for stage I lung cancer. Study context: SBRT was given in 3 to 5 fractions at a biologically effective dose of at least 100 Gy as radiotherapy.

Template was genomic DNA; TCR beta CDR3 amplified in two multiplex PCR rounds. First-round PCR, the initial amplification, used primers specific to each TRBV and TRBJ gene. TCRdb reprocessed the multiplex PCR reads with MiXCR, giving one entry per CDR3 protein. The table has tens of thousands of distinct CDR3 sequences, 26% seen once. This clonotype was seen ten or more times. What it recognizes is unknown. Study conclusions and caveats: Among patients who developed distant metastases, Shannon entropy after stereotactic body radiation therapy was lower. As reported, TRBV and TRBJ gene usage differed between patients who had metastases and those who did not.

The material sequenced was PBMCs, taken before or after stereotactic body radiation therapy (not recorded which). The receptor's source is a donor of 50 years or more with non-small cell lung cancer.

CDR3 bases: TGCAGTGCTTCGGGGGGATCGGCTGGGGCCAACGTCCTGACTTTC. It translates to CSASGGSAGANVLTF. This chain links TRBV20-1 with TRBJ2-6; 7 nucleotides line up with TRBD2. The trim removed 5 bases at V and 2 bases at J, leaving 6 bases unmatched. In germline, CDR1 is DFQATT, CDR2 SNEGSKA (reference sequence). CDR3 length: 15 residues.